The following is a T cell receptor beta chain sequence with its context. The CDR3 extends over 18 amino acids. Trimming removed 0 bases from V and 2 bases from J; junction bases left unmatched: 3. Germline CDR1 LGHNA, CDR2 YNFKEQ. The data stem from a study of blood T cell repertoires in COVID-19. Study information: Spain, Italy and the United States supplied samples that represented acute and convalescent COVID-19. The cDNA or gDNA used as material had been derived from T cells, B-cell-depleted T cells, or PBMCs.

Original processing methods: Using reference gene primer amplification, nucleated cell counts were estimated. TCRdb keeps only in-frame clones here, not all; method: immunoSEQ multiplex PCR. V and J calls and clone size come straight from that table; D and trimming were deduced from the DNA. Of over 250,000 clones listed, about four fifths were seen once; the top ten hold approximately 10%. The chain employs TRBV4-2 and TRBJ2-3, with 15 nucleotides matching TRBD2. The receptor was isolated from a woman in her forties or fifties who had recovered from COVID-19. Sequencing input: peripheral blood. CDR3 region: CASSQDRTSGGATDTQYF. CDR3 in DNA: TGTGCCAGCAGCCAAGATAGGACTAGCGGGGGGGCCACAGATACGCAGTATTTT.